This passage covers 5 T cell receptor beta chains from one sample sequenced in a study of T cell responses to AZD1222 COVID-19 vaccine. The table came from immunoSEQ multiplex PCR; TCRdb's copy has only in-frame clones and leaves some out. The table lists approximately 100,000 clones, approximately 89% of them singletons. The sample in question was peripheral blood, obtained 28 days after the second dose of the MenACWY control vaccine. The receptor set was obtained from an adult who received the MenACWY meningococcal vaccine as a control.

The gene calls are TRBV4-3 and TRBJ1-2; D perhaps matches TRBD1 (6 bases). This CDR3 has 17 residues. V was shortened by 0 bases and J by 5 bases, with 19 bases between the two germline ends. CDR1 LGHNA and CDR2 YSLEER come from the germline V gene. CDR3 DNA sequence: TGCGCCAGCAGCCAAGATCGGTTGGGGGGCGCAATGTATGGCTACACCTTC. Translating gives CASSQDRLGGAMYGYTF.

The rearrangement joins TRBV28 to TRBJ2-7; D might be TRBD1 or TRBD2, each matching 5 bases. The V gene lost 10 bases and the J gene lost 2 bases, with 9 bases spanning the gap. Germline V gives CDR1 MDHEN, CDR2 SYDVKM. There are 11 residues in the CDR3. The CDR3, as DNA: TGTGCCACCGGGACGGCCTACGAGCAGTACTTC. Translating gives CATGTAYEQYF.

The V and J genes are TRBV28 and TRBJ1-2, with 10 bases matching TRBD1. J gave up 8 bases and V 6 bases, and 18 bases lay outside the gene matches. Germline V gene sequence: CDR1 MDHEN, CDR2 SYDVKM. The CDR3 is 17 amino acids. The CDR3: CASSLNGVGQGVEGYTF. In nucleotides, the CDR3 is TGTGCCAGCAGCTTAAATGGGGTCGGACAGGGGGTGGAAGGCTACACCTTC.

This clone appeared once. The chain employs TRBV24-1 and TRBJ2-3, with 8 bases matching TRBD2. CDR3 length: 17 residues. The V segment lost 4 bases and the J segment 2 bases; nucleotides outside the gene matches: 10. CDR1 is KGHDR and CDR2 is SFDVKD in the germline V gene. DNA for the CDR3: TGTGCCACCAGTGACCCAATCGGACTAGCATCCACAGATACGCAGTATTTT. This encodes CATSDPIGLASTDTQYF.

V usage is TRBV13 and J usage is TRBJ2-3, with D hard to call. Per germline, CDR1 PRHDT and CDR2 FYEKMQ (reference sequence). The V end lost 5 bases, the J end lost 0 bases, and 15 bases lay between the germline ends. The CDR3 length is 16 residues. The CDR3 DNA reads TGTGCCAGCAGCAGAGGTTCACTAATTAGCACAGATACGCAGTATTTT. Translation gives CASSRGSLISTDTQYF.